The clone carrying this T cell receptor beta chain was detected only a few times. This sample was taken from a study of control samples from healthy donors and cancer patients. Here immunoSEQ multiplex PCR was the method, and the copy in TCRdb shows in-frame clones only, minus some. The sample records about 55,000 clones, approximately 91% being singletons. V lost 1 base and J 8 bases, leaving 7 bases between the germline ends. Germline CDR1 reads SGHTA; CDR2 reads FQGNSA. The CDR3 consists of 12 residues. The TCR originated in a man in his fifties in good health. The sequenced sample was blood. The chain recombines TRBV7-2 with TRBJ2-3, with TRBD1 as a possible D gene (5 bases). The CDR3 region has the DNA TGTGCCAGCAGCTTAGAGGACACTACGCAGTATTTT. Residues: CASSLEDTTQYF.